The rows below give T cell receptor beta chains drawn from one sample of a study of shared clonotypes between healthy human individuals. Data came from immunoSEQ multiplex PCR; TCRdb stores just in-frame clones and leaves some out. In the table there are about 2.3 million clones, around 92% of which are singletons. Sequencing was performed on naive CD4+ T cells from PBMCs. The source is a man between 18 and 29 years old in good health. Some clones in this sample may be carry-over from other donors' samples. CDR3s include the opening cysteine and the closing phenylalanine or tryptophan. A D gene is named only where the DNA matches it firmly. Part of the rows lack a size; the others show once, few, many or a class for expanded clones.

>-|TRBV19|-|TRBJ2-1
CASSMGNNYNEQFF
TGTGCCAGTAGTATGGGTAACAACTACAATGAGCAGTTCTTC
>-|TRBV5-6|TRBD1|TRBJ1-2
CASSPRDRDIHSYTF
TGTGCCAGCAGCCCACGGGACAGGGACATCCATAGCTACACCTTC
>once|TRBV4-3|TRBD1|TRBJ2-1
CASSQGQGWDNEQFF
TGCGCCAGCAGCCAGGGACAGGGGTGGGACAATGAGCAGTTCTTC
>-|TRBV5-4|-|TRBJ2-7
CASSAVQGNEQYF
TGTGCCAGCAGCGCCGTGCAAGGGAACGAGCAGTACTTC
>-|TRBV7-3|-|TRBJ2-3
CASSLLGLDTQYF
TGTGCCAGCAGCTTGCTAGGGCTAGATACGCAGTATTTT
>once|TRBV6-1|-|TRBJ2-5
CASSARGGREETQYF
TGTGCCAGCAGTGCGAGAGGAGGGCGGGAAGAGACCCAGTACTTC
>-|TRBV5-1|TRBD2|TRBJ2-1
CASSLTSVYNEQFF
TGCGCCAGCAGCTTGACTAGCGTCTACAATGAGCAGTTCTTC
>-|TRBV15|-|TRBJ1-5
CATSRVGGLSNQPQHF
TGTGCCACCAGCAGAGTAGGGGGGTTGAGCAATCAGCCCCAGCATTTT
>-|TRBV11-1|-|TRBJ2-7
CASSLTSGVPYEQYF
TGTGCCAGCAGCCTAACATCAGGGGTTCCCTACGAGCAGTACTTC
>-|TRBV5-4|TRBD2|TRBJ2-2
CASSTNSGRAPTGELFF
TGTGCCAGCAGCACCAATAGCGGGAGAGCTCCCACCGGGGAGCTGTTTTTT
>-|TRBV7-9|TRBD2|TRBJ2-1
CASSFKKGMPSGRDEQFF
TGTGCCAGCAGCTTCAAGAAGGGAATGCCTAGCGGGAGGGATGAGCAGTTCTTC
>-|TRBV19|TRBD2|TRBJ2-3
CASSVGTSGSSTDTQYF
TGTGCCAGTAGTGTCGGGACTAGCGGAAGCAGCACAGATACGCAGTATTTT
>-|TRBV21-1|-|TRBJ2-7
CASSNRYSGLGEQYF
TGTGCCAGCAGCAACCGGTATAGCGGATTGGGGGAGCAGTACTTC
>-|TRBV5-4|TRBD1|TRBJ2-7
CASSFRDRVHEQYF
TGTGCCAGCAGCTTCCGGGACAGGGTCCACGAGCAGTACTTC
>few|TRBV19|-|TRBJ2-3
CASAGGDTQYF
TGTGCCAGCGCCGGGGGAGATACGCAGTATTTT
>-|TRBV6-5|-|TRBJ2-1
CASSYSKGNEQFF
TGTGCCAGCAGTTACTCAAAAGGCAATGAGCAGTTCTTC
>-|TRBV7-9|-|TRBJ1-2
CASSFFGRDYGYTF
TGTGCCAGCAGCTTTTTCGGCCGGGACTATGGCTACACCTTC
>-|TRBV2|-|TRBJ2-7
CASRDFRYEQYF
TGTGCCAGCCGGGACTTTCGCTACGAGCAGTACTTC
>-|TRBV9|-|TRBJ1-2
CASSVALGGYTF
TGTGCCAGCAGCGTAGCTCTGGGGGGCTACACCTTC
>-|TRBV2|TRBD2|TRBJ2-7
CASSSASGPSYEQYF
TGTGCCAGCAGTAGTGCTAGCGGGCCTAGCTACGAGCAGTACTTC
>-|TRBV28|-|TRBJ2-2
CASSLMRQGNTGELFF
TGTGCCAGCAGTTTAATGAGGCAGGGCAACACCGGGGAGCTGTTTTTT
>once|TRBV7-8|-|TRBJ1-6
CASSLATRDNSPLHF
TGTGCCAGCAGCTTGGCCACACGGGATAATTCACCCCTCCACTTT
>-|TRBV7-8|-|TRBJ2-1
CASSLETTAVGIYNEQFF
TGTGCCAGCAGCTTAGAAACGACAGCGGTGGGTATCTACAATGAGCAGTTCTTC
>once|TRBV5-1|TRBD1|TRBJ1-1
CASSTQGQGSRGNTEAFF
TGCGCCAGCAGCACCCAGGGACAGGGAAGTAGAGGGAACACTGAAGCTTTCTTT
>-|TRBV25-1|-|TRBJ2-5
CASSDSWSPARQETQYF
TGTGCCAGCAGTGACAGTTGGAGTCCCGCCCGCCAAGAGACCCAGTACTTC
>-|TRBV2|TRBD1|TRBJ2-1
CASSGDSNEQFF
TGTGCCAGCAGCGGGGACAGCAATGAGCAGTTCTTC
>-|TRBV5-1|-|TRBJ2-2
CASSLAMGGTNTGELFF
TGCGCCAGCAGCTTGGCCATGGGGGGCACGAACACCGGGGAGCTGTTTTTT
>-|TRBV6-4|TRBD1|TRBJ2-2
CASRGQSATGELFF
TGTGCCAGCAGGGGACAGTCGGCAACCGGGGAGCTGTTTTTT
>-|TRBV27|-|TRBJ2-2
CANTRPFPMPGELFF
TGTGCCAATACCCGGCCCTTCCCCATGCCCGGGGAGCTGTTTTTT
>-|TRBV6-5|-|TRBJ1-1
CASSYWRKTEAFF
TGTGCCAGCAGTTACTGGAGGAAGACTGAAGCTTTCTTT
>-|TRBV4-1|TRBD1|TRBJ2-7
CASSQSSFVGQGAKQYF
TGCGCCAGCAGCCAAAGTAGTTTCGTGGGACAGGGGGCGAAGCAGTACTTC
>-|TRBV4-2|TRBD1|TRBJ1-2
CASSQAPMDRGPWDGYTF
TGTGCCAGCAGCCAAGCGCCCATGGACAGGGGCCCTTGGGATGGCTACACCTTC
>-|TRBV5-1|TRBD1|TRBJ2-7
CASSLVYGTGSHEQYF
TGCGCCAGCAGCTTGGTTTATGGGACAGGGTCCCACGAGCAGTACTTC
>-|TRBV18|-|TRBJ2-3
CASSSARGRDTQYF
TGTGCCAGCTCATCAGCCCGGGGTAGAGATACGCAGTATTTT
>-|TRBV10-2|-|TRBJ2-1
CASSRPYNEQFF
TGCGCCAGCTCCCGACCCTACAATGAGCAGTTCTTC
>-|TRBV4-1|-|TRBJ2-3
CASSVFGSPPEDTQYF
TGCGCCAGCAGCGTCTTCGGGAGTCCCCCCGAGGATACGCAGTATTTT
>few|TRBV18|-|TRBJ1-1
CASRIRENTEAFF
TGTGCCAGCAGGATCCGGGAGAACACTGAAGCTTTCTTT
>-|TRBV11-2|-|TRBJ1-5
CASSPSSIGAQHF
TGTGCCAGCAGCCCATCAAGTATTGGGGCCCAGCATTTT
>-|TRBV7-2|TRBD1|TRBJ2-7
CASSSPDRGRGEQYF
TGTGCCAGCAGCTCCCCGGACAGGGGAAGAGGCGAGCAGTACTTC
>-|TRBV2|-|TRBJ2-5
CASRETQYF
TGTGCCAGCAGAGAGACCCAGTACTTC
>-|TRBV7-9|-|TRBJ1-2
CASSLARGVNYGYTF
TGTGCCAGCAGCTTAGCCCGGGGGGTGAACTATGGCTACACCTTC
>-|TRBV18|-|TRBJ2-2
CASSPPSSGELFF
TGTGCCAGCTCACCACCGTCCAGCGGGGAGCTGTTTTTT
>-|TRBV18|-|TRBJ1-1
CASSPGGGDTEAFF
TGTGCCAGCTCACCGGGGGGAGGGGACACTGAAGCTTTCTTT
>-|TRBV7-9|-|TRBJ2-5
CASSPGVGQTETQYF
TGTGCCAGCAGCCCAGGGGTCGGACAGACTGAGACCCAGTACTTC
>-|TRBV5-1|-|TRBJ2-3
CASSLGLTGADTQYF
TGCGCCAGCAGCTTGGGTCTTACGGGTGCAGATACGCAGTATTTT
>once|TRBV5-1|TRBD1|TRBJ2-5
CASSLAGGQGKETQYF
TGCGCCAGCAGCTTGGCCGGGGGACAGGGGAAGGAGACCCAGTACTTC
>-|TRBV28|-|TRBJ2-7
CASSLSLADEQYF
TGTGCCAGCAGTTTATCACTAGCTGACGAGCAGTACTTC